This TCR beta chain was captured by sequencing in a study of T-cell reconstitution after alpha-beta-depleted transplantation in children. The library targeted TCRbeta and was prepared with unique molecular identifiers. From the PCR reads, TCRdb called clonotypes with MiXCR, one entry per CDR3 protein. This table has around 670,000 distinct CDR3 sequences, roughly 13% appearing once. The table lists this clonotype with a few counts. This TCR was recovered from a girl aged 2 to 10 with congenital amegakaryocytic thrombocytopenia, due to receive a stem cell transplant. Source: PBMCs, taken before TCRalphabeta/CD19-depleted stem cell transplant.

DNA of the CDR3: TGCAGTGCTAGGCGGACGGCTCACTACGAGCAGTACTTC. It translates to CSARRTAHYEQYF. J is TRBJ2-7 and V is TRBV20-1; D is uncertain. Germline V gene lookup returns CDR1 DFQATT and CDR2 SNEGSKA (reference sequence). This CDR3 has 13 amino acids. V was cut by 3 bases and J by 3 bases, with 12 bases left in between.